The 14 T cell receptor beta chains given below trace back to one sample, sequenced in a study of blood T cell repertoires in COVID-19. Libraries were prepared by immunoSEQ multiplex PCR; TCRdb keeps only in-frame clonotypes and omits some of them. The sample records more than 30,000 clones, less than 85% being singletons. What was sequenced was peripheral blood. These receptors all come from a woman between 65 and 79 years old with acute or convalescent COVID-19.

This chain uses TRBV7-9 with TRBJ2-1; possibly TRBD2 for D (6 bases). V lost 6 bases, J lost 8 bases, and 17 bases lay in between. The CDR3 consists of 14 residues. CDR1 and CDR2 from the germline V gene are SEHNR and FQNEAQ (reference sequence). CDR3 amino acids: CASRPGTARDEQFF. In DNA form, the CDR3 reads TGTGCCAGCAGGCCCGGGACTGCGAGGGATGAGCAGTTCTTC.

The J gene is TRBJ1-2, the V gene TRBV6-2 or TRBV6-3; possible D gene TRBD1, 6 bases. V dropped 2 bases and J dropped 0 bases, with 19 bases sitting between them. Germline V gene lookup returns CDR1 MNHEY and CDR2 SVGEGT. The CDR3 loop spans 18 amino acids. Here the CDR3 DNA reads TGTGCCAGCAGTTACGTAGATCTCAGGGGCGCGTCTAACTATGGCTACACCTTC. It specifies CASSYVDLRGASNYGYTF.

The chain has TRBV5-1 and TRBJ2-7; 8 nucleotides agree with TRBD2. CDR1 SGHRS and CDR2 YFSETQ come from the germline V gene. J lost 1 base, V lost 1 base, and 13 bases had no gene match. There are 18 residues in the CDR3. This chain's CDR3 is CASSLSPPGLDRSYEQYF. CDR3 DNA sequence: TGCGCCAGCAGCTTGAGCCCGCCGGGACTAGATAGGTCCTACGAGCAGTACTTC. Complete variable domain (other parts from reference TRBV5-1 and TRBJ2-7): KAGVTQTPRYLIKTRGQQVTLSCSPISGHRSVSWYQQTPGQGLQFLFEYFSETQRNKGNFPGRFSGRQFSNSRSEMNVSTLELGDSALYLCASSLSPPGLDRSYEQYFGPGTRLTVT.

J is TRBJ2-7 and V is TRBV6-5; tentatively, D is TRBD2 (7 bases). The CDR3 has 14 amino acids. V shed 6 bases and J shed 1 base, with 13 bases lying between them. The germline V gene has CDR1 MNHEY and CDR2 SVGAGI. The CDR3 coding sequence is TGTGCCAGCAGCCAACAGGGAGGGTCCTACGAGCAGTACTTC. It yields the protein CASSQQGGSYEQYF.

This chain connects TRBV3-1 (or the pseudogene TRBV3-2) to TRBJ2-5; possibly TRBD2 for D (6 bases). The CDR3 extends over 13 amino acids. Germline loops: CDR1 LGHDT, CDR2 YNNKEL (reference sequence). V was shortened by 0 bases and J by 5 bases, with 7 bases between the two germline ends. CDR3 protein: CASSQDGGETQYF. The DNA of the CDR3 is TGTGCCAGCAGCCAAGATGGAGGGGAGACCCAGTACTTC.

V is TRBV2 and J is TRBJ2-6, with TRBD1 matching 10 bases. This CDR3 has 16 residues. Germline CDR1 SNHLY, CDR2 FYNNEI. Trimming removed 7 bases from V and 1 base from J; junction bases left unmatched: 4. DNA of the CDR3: TGTGCCAGCACGAGGACAGGGGGTTCTGGGGCCAACGTCCTGACTTTC. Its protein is CASTRTGGSGANVLTF.

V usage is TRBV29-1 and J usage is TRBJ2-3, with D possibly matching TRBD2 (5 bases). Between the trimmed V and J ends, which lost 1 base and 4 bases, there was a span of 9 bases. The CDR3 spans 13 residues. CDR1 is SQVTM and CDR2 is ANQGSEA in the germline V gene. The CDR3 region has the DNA TGCAGCGTTGAAGGCGGGTCCGCAGATACGCAGTATTTT. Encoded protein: CSVEGGSADTQYF.

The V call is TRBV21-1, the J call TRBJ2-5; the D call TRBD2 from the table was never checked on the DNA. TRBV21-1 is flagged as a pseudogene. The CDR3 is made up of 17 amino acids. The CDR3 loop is CASSKLAERPIQETQYF. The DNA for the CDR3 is TGTGCCAGCAGCAAACTGGCGGAGCGCCCAATTCAAGAGACCCAGTACTTC.

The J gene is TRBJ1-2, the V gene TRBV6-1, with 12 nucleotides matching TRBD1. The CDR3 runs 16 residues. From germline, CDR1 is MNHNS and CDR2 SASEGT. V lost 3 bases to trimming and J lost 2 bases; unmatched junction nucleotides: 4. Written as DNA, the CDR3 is TGTGCCAGCAGTGACACCGGGACAGGGGGCAACTATGGCTACACCTTC. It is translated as CASSDTGTGGNYGYTF.

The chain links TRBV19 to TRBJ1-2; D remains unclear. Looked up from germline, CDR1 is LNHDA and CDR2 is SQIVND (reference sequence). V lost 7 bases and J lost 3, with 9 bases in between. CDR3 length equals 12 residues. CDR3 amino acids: CASTGLDYGYTF. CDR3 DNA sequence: TGTGCCAGTACGGGGTTAGACTATGGCTACACCTTC.

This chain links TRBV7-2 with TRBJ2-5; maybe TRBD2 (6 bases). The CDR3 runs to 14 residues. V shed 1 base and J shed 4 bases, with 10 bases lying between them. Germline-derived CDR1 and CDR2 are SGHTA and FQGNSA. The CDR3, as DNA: TGTGCCAGCAGCTTAGGAGGGACTGGAGAGACCCAGTACTTC. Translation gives CASSLGGTGETQYF.

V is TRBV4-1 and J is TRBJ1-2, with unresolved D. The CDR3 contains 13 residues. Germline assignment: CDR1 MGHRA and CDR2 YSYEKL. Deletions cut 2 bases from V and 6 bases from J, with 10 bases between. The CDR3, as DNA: TGCGCCAGCAGCCAAAGGTGGGGAGATGGCTACACCTTC. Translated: CASSQRWGDGYTF.

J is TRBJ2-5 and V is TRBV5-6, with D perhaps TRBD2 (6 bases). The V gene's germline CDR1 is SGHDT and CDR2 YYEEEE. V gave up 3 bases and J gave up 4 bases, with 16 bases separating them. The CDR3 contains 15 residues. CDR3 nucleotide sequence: TGTGCCAGCAGCTCGGCGGACTCGCGGGGAGAGACCCAGTACTTC. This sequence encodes CASSSADSRGETQYF. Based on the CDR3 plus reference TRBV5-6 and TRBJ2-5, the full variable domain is DAGVTQSPTHLIKTRGQQVTLRCSPKSGHDTVSWYQQALGQGPQFIFQYYEEEERQRGNFPDRFSGHQFPNYSSELNVNALLLGDSALYLCASSSADSRGETQYFGPGTRLLVL.

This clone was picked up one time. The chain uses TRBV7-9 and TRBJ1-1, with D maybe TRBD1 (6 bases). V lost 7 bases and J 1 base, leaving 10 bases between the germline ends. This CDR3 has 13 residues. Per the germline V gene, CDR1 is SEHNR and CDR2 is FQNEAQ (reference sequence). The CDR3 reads CASKGTKNTEAFF. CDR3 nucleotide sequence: TGTGCCAGCAAAGGGACAAAGAACACTGAAGCTTTCTTT.